The rows below give T cell receptor beta chains drawn from one sample of a study of blood T cell repertoires in COVID-19. Assay used: immunoSEQ multiplex PCR; TCRdb lists only in-frame clones, some missing. The sample records about 190,000 clones, about nine tenths being singletons. The sequenced material came from peripheral blood. The receptors stem from a man aged 25 to 40 with acute or convalescent COVID-19. Each CDR3 is given with its conserved first and last residue. A D gene is named only where the DNA matches it firmly. Where a row states a size, it is once, few, many or the class of an expanded clone; other rows omit it.

TRBV7-9,14,TRBJ2-7,NA,NA,CASSLPASRGEQYF,TGTGCCAGCAGCTTACCGGCTAGCAGGGGCGAGCAGTACTTC
TRBV18,13,TRBJ2-5,NA,NA,CASSPGGAETQYF,TGTGCCAGCTCCCCCGGTGGGGCGGAGACCCAGTACTTC
TRBV5-4,14,TRBJ2-5,NA,NA,CASRSRDLQETQYF,TGTGCCAGCAGATCCCGGGATCTTCAAGAGACCCAGTACTTC
TRBV15,15,TRBJ2-7,NA,TRBD1,CATSRDPGGVDEQYF,TGTGCCACCAGCAGAGATCCAGGGGGCGTGGACGAGCAGTACTTC
TRBV18,14,TRBJ1-4,NA,NA,CASSLTATNEKLFF,TGTGCCAGCTCTTTGACAGCAACTAATGAAAAACTGTTTTTT
TRBV3-1/TRBV3-2,16,TRBJ1-2,NA,NA,CASSQGGSFSNNGYTF,TGTGCCAGCAGCCAAGGAGGTAGCTTCTCCAACAATGGCTACACCTTC
TRBV28,14,TRBJ1-4,once,TRBD1,CASSRDRLNEKLFF,TGTGCCAGCAGCCGGGACAGGTTAAATGAAAAACTGTTTTTT
TRBV5-1,15,TRBJ2-7,NA,NA,CASSEGGTSSYEQYF,TGCGCCAGCAGTGAAGGCGGCACCAGCTCCTACGAGCAGTACTTC
TRBV19,16,TRBJ2-1,NA,TRBD2,CASSSSGGFPYNEQFF,TGTGCCAGTAGTTCAAGCGGGGGGTTCCCCTACAATGAGCAGTTCTTC
TRBV3-1/TRBV3-2,14,TRBJ2-7,NA,TRBD1,CASSQAGQGYEQYF,TGTGCCAGCAGCCAAGCGGGACAGGGCTACGAGCAGTACTTC
TRBV14,15,TRBJ1-6,NA,NA,CASSAGGTAFSPLHF,TGTGCCAGCAGCGCCGGAGGCACGGCCTTTTCACCCCTCCACTTT
TRBV11-2,13,TRBJ1-5,NA,NA,CASSLDRNQPQHF,TGTGCCAGCAGCTTAGATCGGAATCAGCCCCAGCATTTT
TRBV5-8,15,TRBJ1-2,NA,NA,CASSLEPLLYYGYTF,TGTGCCAGCAGCTTGGAACCATTGCTATACTATGGCTACACCTTC
TRBV27,15,TRBJ1-2,NA,NA,CASSLFSGAIYGYTF,TGTGCCAGCAGTTTGTTTTCAGGGGCGATCTATGGCTACACCTTC
TRBV19,16,TRBJ2-7,NA,TRBD1,CASSTPRGQGAYEQYF,TGTGCCAGTAGTACCCCTCGGGGACAGGGGGCCTACGAGCAGTACTTC
TRBV28,15,TRBJ2-1,NA,TRBD2,CASSRSGGTYNEQFF,TGTGCCAGCAGCAGGAGCGGGGGGACCTACAATGAGCAGTTCTTC
TRBV4-1,15,TRBJ1-5,NA,NA,CASSLDGSGGQPQHF,TGCGCCAGCAGCCTAGACGGATCGGGGGGACAGCCCCAGCATTTT
TRBV28,14,TRBJ1-4,few,NA,CASSKQGTNEKLFF,TGTGCCAGCAGTAAACAGGGAACTAATGAAAAACTGTTTTTT
TRBV12-3/TRBV12-4,13,TRBJ1-1,NA,NA,CASSLAGNTEAFF,TGTGCCAGCAGTTTGGCAGGGAACACTGAAGCTTTCTTT
TRBV9,16,TRBJ1-6,once,TRBD1,CASSGDPGQGVSPLHF,TGTGCCAGCAGCGGAGATCCGGGACAGGGAGTTTCACCCCTCCACTTT
TRBV30,14,TRBJ2-7,NA,NA,CAWNPGLPSHEQYF,TGTGCCTGGAACCCGGGACTTCCGAGCCACGAGCAGTACTTC
TRBV19,15,TRBJ1-5,NA,NA,CASSMSKGGGQPQHF,TGTGCCAGTAGTATGAGTAAGGGGGGGGGCCAGCCCCAGCATTTT
TRBV27,16,TRBJ2-7,NA,TRBD1,CASSADRGARPYEQYF,TGTGCCAGCAGTGCCGACAGGGGCGCCCGCCCCTACGAGCAGTACTTC
TRBV19,15,TRBJ2-3,once,TRBD2,CASKRLATGTDTQYF,TGTGCCAGCAAAAGACTAGCGACGGGCACAGATACGCAGTATTTT
TRBV30,13,TRBJ1-5,NA,NA,CAWRMGGAQPQHF,TGTGCCTGGAGAATGGGGGGGGCTCAGCCCCAGCATTTT
TRBV9,14,TRBJ2-2,NA,TRBD2,CASSVSGGTGELFF,TGTGCCAGCAGCGTATCGGGGGGCACCGGGGAGCTGTTTTTT
TRBV5-1,13,TRBJ2-1,NA,TRBD1,CASRGTGPNEQFF,TGCGCCAGCAGGGGGACAGGACCCAATGAGCAGTTCTTC
TRBV13,14,TRBJ1-4,NA,NA,CASRRGATNEKLFF,TGTGCCAGCAGGAGAGGTGCAACTAATGAAAAACTGTTTTTT
TRBV5-6,12,TRBJ2-5,NA,NA,CASSQTRKTQYF,TGTGCCAGCAGCCAGACTAGGAAGACCCAGTACTTC
TRBV12-3/TRBV12-4,13,TRBJ1-1,NA,TRBD1,CASRLIQTGEAFF,TGTGCCAGCAGACTCATACAGACAGGGGAAGCTTTCTTT
TRBV28,14,TRBJ1-4,NA,NA,CASSLGGTNEKLFF,TGTGCCAGCAGTTTAGGGGGGACTAATGAAAAACTGTTTTTT
TRBV12-3/TRBV12-4,13,TRBJ1-2,few,NA,CASSPRGPYGYTF,TGTGCCAGCAGTCCCCGGGGTCCCTATGGCTACACCTTC
TRBV3-1/TRBV3-2,15,TRBJ1-2,NA,NA,CASSLTSRGVGGYTF,TGTGCCAGCAGCCTCACGAGCCGGGGTGTGGGTGGCTACACCTTC
TRBV18,13,TRBJ2-5,once,NA,CASSQTNGETQYF,TGTGCCAGCTCACAGACTAACGGAGAGACCCAGTACTTC
TRBV11-2,15,TRBJ1-5,NA,NA,CASSLGLRRNQPQHF,TGTGCCAGCAGCTTAGGGCTCAGGCGTAATCAGCCCCAGCATTTT
TRBV18,14,TRBJ2-2,NA,TRBD1,CASSPDRGSGELFF,TGTGCCAGCTCACCGGACAGGGGTTCCGGGGAGCTGTTTTTT
TRBV5-5,14,TRBJ2-7,NA,NA,CASSWGGLAYEQYF,TGTGCCAGCAGCTGGGGGGGCTTGGCCTACGAGCAGTACTTC
TRBV19,14,TRBJ2-3,NA,TRBD2,CATRARGGGDTQYF,TGTGCCACCCGGGCCCGCGGGGGAGGGGATACGCAGTATTTT
TRBV9,17,TRBJ2-2,NA,TRBD1,CASSVRQGLLRTGELFF,TGTGCCAGCAGCGTGAGACAGGGGCTCCTGAGGACCGGGGAGCTGTTTTTT
TRBV6-6,17,TRBJ1-5,NA,NA,CASSRGTNFYSNQPQHF,TGTGCCAGCAGTCGGGGCACAAATTTTTATAGCAATCAGCCCCAGCATTTT